The rows below give T cell receptor beta chains drawn from one sample of a study of blood T cell repertoires in COVID-19. Here immunoSEQ multiplex PCR was the method, and the copy in TCRdb shows in-frame clones only, minus some. The table has about 210,000 clones, 89% seen once. Sequencing used PBMCs or T cells enriched from blood (not recorded which). These receptors originate from a woman younger than 30 who had recovered from COVID-19. The CDR3 runs from the conserved cysteine through the conserved F or W. Fields, in order: clone size, V gene, J gene, D gene, CDR3 DNA, CDR3 protein. D genes are given only for firm matches. Not all rows give a size; the values are once, few, many and, for expanded clones, a class.

abundance: .; v_gene: TRBV27; j_gene: TRBJ1-2; d_gene: TRBD1; CDR3nt: TGTGCCAGCAGTCTACGGACAGGCTATGGCTACACCTTC; CDR3aa: CASSLRTGYGYTF
abundance: .; v_gene: TRBV10-3; j_gene: TRBJ2-2; d_gene: .; CDR3nt: TGTGCCATCAGTGATTGGCAGGGAACCGGGGAGCTGTTTTTT; CDR3aa: CAISDWQGTGELFF
abundance: .; v_gene: TRBV28; j_gene: TRBJ2-7; d_gene: TRBD1; CDR3nt: TGTGCCAGCAGTTCCCTTCGACAGGGACCCTCCTACGAGCAGTACTTC; CDR3aa: CASSSLRQGPSYEQYF
abundance: .; v_gene: TRBV4-1; j_gene: TRBJ1-2; d_gene: TRBD1; CDR3nt: TGCGCCAGCAGCCAAGATAGGGGTAACAGGGGTACGCTTAACTATGGCTACACCTTC; CDR3aa: CASSQDRGNRGTLNYGYTF
abundance: .; v_gene: TRBV2; j_gene: TRBJ2-2; d_gene: .; CDR3nt: TGTGCCAGCGTTAAGTCGGGGGCGAACACCGGGGAGCTGTTTTTT; CDR3aa: CASVKSGANTGELFF
abundance: .; v_gene: TRBV29-1; j_gene: TRBJ2-5; d_gene: .; CDR3nt: TGCAGCGAACCAGGGGGGAACCAAGAGACCCAGTACTTC; CDR3aa: CSEPGGNQETQYF
abundance: .; v_gene: TRBV30; j_gene: TRBJ2-7; d_gene: .; CDR3nt: TGTGCCTGGGAGGACAGAATCACCGACGAGCAGTACTTC; CDR3aa: CAWEDRITDEQYF
abundance: .; v_gene: TRBV19; j_gene: TRBJ1-1; d_gene: TRBD1; CDR3nt: TGTGCCAGTAGTATAGGACAGGGAAGGACTGAAGCTTTCTTT; CDR3aa: CASSIGQGRTEAFF
abundance: .; v_gene: TRBV4-2; j_gene: TRBJ2-5; d_gene: TRBD2; CDR3nt: TGTGCCAGCAGCCAAGAAATAGGACTAGTGGGGACCCAGTACTTC; CDR3aa: CASSQEIGLVGTQYF
abundance: .; v_gene: TRBV6-5; j_gene: TRBJ2-3; d_gene: .; CDR3nt: TGTGCCAGCGAAGTAGGGGCCACAGATACGCAGTATTTT; CDR3aa: CASEVGATDTQYF
abundance: .; v_gene: TRBV3-1/TRBV3-2; j_gene: TRBJ1-1; d_gene: .; CDR3nt: TGTGCCAGCAGCCAAGATGGGACAAATGAAGCTTTCTTT; CDR3aa: CASSQDGTNEAFF
abundance: few; v_gene: TRBV18; j_gene: TRBJ2-2; d_gene: TRBD2; CDR3nt: TGTGCCAGCTCACGCGGGGGGAACACCGGGGAGCTGTTTTTT; CDR3aa: CASSRGGNTGELFF
abundance: .; v_gene: TRBV2; j_gene: TRBJ2-7; d_gene: .; CDR3nt: TGTGCCAGCAGCGCTGCGGCGTACGAGCAGTACTTC; CDR3aa: CASSAAAYEQYF
abundance: once; v_gene: TRBV5-1; j_gene: TRBJ2-1; d_gene: TRBD1; CDR3nt: TGCGCCAGCAGCTCGGGACAGGGGGCGATCGATGAGCAGTTCTTC; CDR3aa: CASSSGQGAIDEQFF
abundance: .; v_gene: TRBV4-1; j_gene: TRBJ1-1; d_gene: .; CDR3nt: TGCGCCAGCAGCCAAGCTACTCGAGGGACTGAAGCTTTCTTT; CDR3aa: CASSQATRGTEAFF
abundance: .; v_gene: TRBV7-9; j_gene: TRBJ1-2; d_gene: TRBD1; CDR3nt: TGTGCCAGCAGCCCCCCGACAGGGGCGGGGGTTTTGGGCTACACCTTC; CDR3aa: CASSPPTGAGVLGYTF
abundance: .; v_gene: TRBV19; j_gene: TRBJ1-2; d_gene: TRBD1; CDR3nt: TGTGCCAGTAGATCACAGGGGGCAGGCTATGGCTACACCTTC; CDR3aa: CASRSQGAGYGYTF
abundance: .; v_gene: TRBV2; j_gene: TRBJ1-1; d_gene: TRBD1; CDR3nt: TGTGCCAGCACTCTTCGGGACAGGGGCTACGGAGCTTTCTTT; CDR3aa: CASTLRDRGYGAFF
abundance: .; v_gene: TRBV6-1; j_gene: TRBJ1-1; d_gene: .; CDR3nt: TGTGCCAGCAGTGAAGAATTTCAAGGGGGAGCTTTCTTT; CDR3aa: CASSEEFQGGAFF
abundance: .; v_gene: TRBV21-1; j_gene: TRBJ1-2; d_gene: .; CDR3nt: TGTGCCAGCAGCAAAGGGGGACAGGGAGGGAAAACCTTC; CDR3aa: CASSKGGQGGKTF
abundance: .; v_gene: TRBV5-1; j_gene: TRBJ1-2; d_gene: .; CDR3nt: TGCGCCAGCAGTCCAGGGTTCGAGAACTATGGCTACACCTTC; CDR3aa: CASSPGFENYGYTF
abundance: .; v_gene: TRBV24-1; j_gene: TRBJ2-7; d_gene: TRBD1; CDR3nt: TGTGCCACCAGTGGGGGACAGAGATCCTACGAGCAGTACTTC; CDR3aa: CATSGGQRSYEQYF
abundance: .; v_gene: TRBV24-1; j_gene: TRBJ1-5; d_gene: TRBD1; CDR3nt: TGTGCCACCAGTGGGGGCAGGGGGCTCAATCAGCCCCAGCATTTT; CDR3aa: CATSGGRGLNQPQHF
abundance: .; v_gene: TRBV7-8; j_gene: TRBJ1-3; d_gene: .; CDR3nt: TGTGCCAGCAGCGCGACAGGTGGAAACACCATATATTTT; CDR3aa: CASSATGGNTIYF
abundance: .; v_gene: TRBV7-9; j_gene: TRBJ1-2; d_gene: .; CDR3nt: TGTGCCAGCAGCTTAGAGAGGGGGGGAAGCTATGGCTACACCTTC; CDR3aa: CASSLERGGSYGYTF
abundance: .; v_gene: TRBV12-3/TRBV12-4; j_gene: TRBJ1-1; d_gene: .; CDR3nt: TGTGCCAGCAACTACAGGGATAGTACTGAAGCTTTCTTT; CDR3aa: CASNYRDSTEAFF
abundance: few; v_gene: TRBV11-2; j_gene: TRBJ1-6; d_gene: .; CDR3nt: TGTGCCAGCAGCTTAGATGGCAGGGGAATTCATTCACCCCTCCACTTT; CDR3aa: CASSLDGRGIHSPLHF
abundance: .; v_gene: TRBV28; j_gene: TRBJ2-7; d_gene: .; CDR3nt: TGTGCCAGCAGCTTGGGGGGAACCTACGAGCAGTACTTC; CDR3aa: CASSLGGTYEQYF
abundance: .; v_gene: TRBV7-9; j_gene: TRBJ1-3; d_gene: .; CDR3nt: TGTGCCATCTCACACAGCTCTGGAAACACCATATATTTT; CDR3aa: CAISHSSGNTIYF
abundance: .; v_gene: TRBV7-9; j_gene: TRBJ1-1; d_gene: .; CDR3nt: TGTGCCAGCAGCTCCGGACAGAAAAACACTGAAGCTTTCTTT; CDR3aa: CASSSGQKNTEAFF
abundance: .; v_gene: TRBV27; j_gene: TRBJ1-2; d_gene: TRBD1; CDR3nt: TGTGCCAGCAGCCTGGGACAGGGCCAAGGCTACACCTTC; CDR3aa: CASSLGQGQGYTF
abundance: .; v_gene: TRBV5-6; j_gene: TRBJ1-6; d_gene: TRBD1; CDR3nt: TGTGCCAGCAGCTCGGGACAGGGGGCTTATAATTCACCCCTCCACTTT; CDR3aa: CASSSGQGAYNSPLHF
abundance: few; v_gene: TRBV7-2; j_gene: TRBJ2-7; d_gene: TRBD1; CDR3nt: TGTGCCAGCAGCCCGCCGACCGGGACAGGGTCCGCCGAGCAGTACTTC; CDR3aa: CASSPPTGTGSAEQYF
abundance: .; v_gene: TRBV7-9; j_gene: TRBJ1-5; d_gene: TRBD1; CDR3nt: TGTGCCAGCAGCTTAACAGGGGGCGGTCAGCCCCAGCATTTT; CDR3aa: CASSLTGGGQPQHF
abundance: few; v_gene: TRBV9; j_gene: TRBJ1-3; d_gene: .; CDR3nt: TGTGCCAGCAGCGTAGATCTGTCAGGAGGAAACACCATATATTTT; CDR3aa: CASSVDLSGGNTIYF
abundance: once; v_gene: TRBV4-2; j_gene: TRBJ2-3; d_gene: .; CDR3nt: TGTGCCAGCAGCCAAGATCTGAAGGGGACAGATACGCAGTATTTT; CDR3aa: CASSQDLKGTDTQYF
abundance: .; v_gene: TRBV20-1; j_gene: TRBJ1-5; d_gene: .; CDR3nt: TGCAGTGCTAGTCGGCAACAGAATCAGCCCCAGCATTTT; CDR3aa: CSASRQQNQPQHF